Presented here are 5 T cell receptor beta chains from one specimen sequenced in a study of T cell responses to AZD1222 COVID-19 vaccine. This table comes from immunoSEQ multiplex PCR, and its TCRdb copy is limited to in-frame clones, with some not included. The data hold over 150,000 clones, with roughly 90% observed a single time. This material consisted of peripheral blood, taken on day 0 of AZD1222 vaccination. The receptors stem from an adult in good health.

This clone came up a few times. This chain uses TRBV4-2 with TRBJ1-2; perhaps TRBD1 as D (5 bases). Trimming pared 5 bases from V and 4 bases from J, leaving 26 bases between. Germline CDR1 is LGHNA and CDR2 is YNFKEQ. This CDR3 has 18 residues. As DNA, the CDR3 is TGTGCCAGCAGCTTAGGGGCCCTATTGGGTGACGGAGGCTATGGCTACACCTTC. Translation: CASSLGALLGDGGYGYTF.

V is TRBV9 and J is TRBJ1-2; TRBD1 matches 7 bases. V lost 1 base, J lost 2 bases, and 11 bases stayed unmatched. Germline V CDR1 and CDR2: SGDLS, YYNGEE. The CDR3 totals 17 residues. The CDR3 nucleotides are TGTGCCAGCAGCGTATCACTAGCCGGGACAGTCAACTATGGCTACACCTTC. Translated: CASSVSLAGTVNYGYTF.

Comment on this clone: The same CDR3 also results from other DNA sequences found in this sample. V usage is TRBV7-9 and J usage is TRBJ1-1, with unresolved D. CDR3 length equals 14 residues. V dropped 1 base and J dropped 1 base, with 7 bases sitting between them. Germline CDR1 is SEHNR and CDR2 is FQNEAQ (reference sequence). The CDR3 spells CASSLVEGNTEAFF. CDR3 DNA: TGTGCCAGCAGCTTAGTGGAAGGGAACACTGAAGCTTTCTTT.

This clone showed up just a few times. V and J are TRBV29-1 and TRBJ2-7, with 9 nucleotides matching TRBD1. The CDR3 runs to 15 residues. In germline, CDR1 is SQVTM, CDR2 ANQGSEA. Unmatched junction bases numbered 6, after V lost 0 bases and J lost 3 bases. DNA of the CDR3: TGCAGCGTTGAAGATGTTACAGGGGGCATCTACGAGCAGTACTTC. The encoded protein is CSVEDVTGGIYEQYF.

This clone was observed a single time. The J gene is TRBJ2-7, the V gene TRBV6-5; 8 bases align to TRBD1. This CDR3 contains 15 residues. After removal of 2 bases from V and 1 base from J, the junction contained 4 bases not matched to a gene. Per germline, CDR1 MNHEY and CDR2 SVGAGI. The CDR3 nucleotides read TGTGCCAGCAGTTACACGACAGGGGCATCCTACGAGCAGTACTTC. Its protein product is CASSYTTGASYEQYF.